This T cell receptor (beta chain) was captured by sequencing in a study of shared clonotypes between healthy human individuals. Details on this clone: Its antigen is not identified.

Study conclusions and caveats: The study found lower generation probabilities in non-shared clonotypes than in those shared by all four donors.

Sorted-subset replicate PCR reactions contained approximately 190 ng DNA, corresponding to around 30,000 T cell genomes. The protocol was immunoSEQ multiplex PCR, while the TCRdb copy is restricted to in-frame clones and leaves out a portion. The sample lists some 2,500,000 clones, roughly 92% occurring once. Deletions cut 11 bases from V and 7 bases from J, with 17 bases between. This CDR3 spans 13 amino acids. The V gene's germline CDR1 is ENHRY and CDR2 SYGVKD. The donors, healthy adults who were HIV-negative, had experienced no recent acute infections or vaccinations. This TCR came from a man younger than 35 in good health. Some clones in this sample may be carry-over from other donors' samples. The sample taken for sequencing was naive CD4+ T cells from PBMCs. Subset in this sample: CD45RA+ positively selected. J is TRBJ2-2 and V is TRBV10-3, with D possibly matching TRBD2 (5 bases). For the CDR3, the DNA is TGTGCCCTCGGGGTCGGCTCGGGCGGGGAGCTGTTTTTT. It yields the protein CALGVGSGGELFF.